The next 4 T cell receptor beta chains were all read from a single sample in a study of blood T cell repertoires in COVID-19 (dated by TCRdb to about 2020). The library was generated by the immunoSEQ multiplex PCR assay. The clones in this table, taken by TCRdb from immuneACCESS, are in-frame only. Not every clone is retained; where verified, under half of the shortfall comes from an unresolved V gene, and the cause of the rest is unknown. The sample includes 15,000 to 20,000 clones, with 85% to 90% observed a single time. The ten largest account for roughly a sixth of the sample. The sample consisted of peripheral blood. The receptor source for this set is a human donor with active COVID-19. The donor label of this sample is uncertain.

The chain uses TRBV5-5 and TRBJ1-1; D is uncertain. V was shortened by 4 bases and J by 1 base, with 11 bases between the two germline ends. CDR3 size: 14 residues. The germline V gene has CDR1 SGHKS and CDR2 YYEKEE (reference sequence). DNA of the CDR3: TGTGCCAGCAGCCTTCAGTCGGGGAACACTGAAGCTTTCTTT. Encoded protein: CASSLQSGNTEAFF.

This chain joins TRBV11-2 and TRBJ2-1; 8 bases match TRBD2. The CDR3 is 17 amino acids. Trimming took 0 bases from V and 9 from J; bases not matched to a gene: 13. The germline CDR1 and CDR2 sequences are SGHAT and FQNNGV. For the CDR3, the DNA is TGTGCCAGCAGCTTAGAGCTGCCGGGGGGGCCCCGCGGTGAGCAGTTCTTC. It specifies CASSLELPGGPRGEQFF. The full variable domain, rest sourced from reference TRBV11-2 and TRBJ2-1, is EAGVAQSPRYKIIEKRQSVAFWCNPISGHATLYWYQQILGQGPKLLIQFQNNGVVDDSQLPKDRFSAERLKGVDSTLKIQPAKLEDSAVYLCASSLELPGGPRGEQFFGPGTRLTVL.

In this sample, this clone turned up once. The chain joins TRBV11-2 to TRBJ2-5; 8 nucleotides line up with TRBD2. V lost 5 bases to trimming and J lost 4 bases; unmatched junction nucleotides: 12. The CDR3 is 16 residues long. CDR1 is SGHAT and CDR2 is FQNNGV in the germline V gene. CDR3 DNA: TGTGCCAGCAGCCCTCTCTGGCGGGGGGTTGGAGAGACCCAGTACTTC. It specifies CASSPLWRGVGETQYF. The whole variable domain, remainder taken from reference TRBV11-2 and TRBJ2-5, is EAGVAQSPRYKIIEKRQSVAFWCNPISGHATLYWYQQILGQGPKLLIQFQNNGVVDDSQLPKDRFSAERLKGVDSTLKIQPAKLEDSAVYLCASSPLWRGVGETQYFGPGTRLLVL.

The chain uses TRBV7-6 and TRBJ2-1; 11 bases are a match to TRBD2. V shed 0 bases, J shed 2 bases, and the junction held 0 bases outside the gene matches. In germline, CDR1 is SGHVS, CDR2 FNYEAQ. The CDR3 is 16 amino acids. The chain's CDR3 is CASSLATSGTYNEQFF. The CDR3 DNA is TGTGCCAGCAGCTTAGCGACTAGCGGGACCTACAATGAGCAGTTCTTC.